Presented here are 2 T cell receptor beta chains from one specimen sequenced in a study of human T cells and chemical hapten exposure. Time point noted: pre-sensitization, week 0. Noted treatment: therapeutic diphenylcyclopropenone sensitization with weekly scalp DPC. TCRdb reanalysed the RACE reads using MiXCR and keeps one entry per CDR3 protein. The sample holds approximately 52,000 distinct CDR3 sequences, roughly a tenth seen once. Material: whole blood, obtained in connection with sensitization to the hapten diphenylcyclopropenone (DPC). The receptors were sampled from a woman aged 40 to 50 with alopecia areata. Some clones in this sample may be carry-over from other donors' samples.

This clonotype came up many times. The rearrangement uses TRBV6-6 and TRBJ2-7, with TRBD1 identical over 9 bases. This CDR3 comprises 13 residues. The germline gives CDR1 MNHNY, CDR2 SVGAGI (reference sequence). The junction had 0 bases not matched to a gene; V was cut back by 2 bases and J by 4 bases. The CDR3 sequence is CASSYDRGYEQYF. For the CDR3, the DNA is TGTGCCAGCAGTTACGACAGGGGGTACGAGCAGTACTTC.

This clonotype was seen ten or more times. The V and J genes are TRBV12-3 or TRBV12-4 and TRBJ1-3; D remains unclear. The ends were cut back, 1 base at V and 5 bases at J, with 9 bases in the middle. This CDR3 is built from 14 residues. The CDR3 DNA reads TGTGCCAGCAGTTTAGTCGGAACCCGAAACACCATATATTTT. Translated, it gives CASSLVGTRNTIYF.